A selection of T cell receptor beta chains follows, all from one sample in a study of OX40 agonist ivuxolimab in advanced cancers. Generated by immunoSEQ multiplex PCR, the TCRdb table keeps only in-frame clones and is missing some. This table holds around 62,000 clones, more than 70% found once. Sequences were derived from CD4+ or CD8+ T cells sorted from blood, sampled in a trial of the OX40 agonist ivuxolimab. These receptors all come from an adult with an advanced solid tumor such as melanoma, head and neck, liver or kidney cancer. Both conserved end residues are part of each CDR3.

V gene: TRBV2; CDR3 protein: CASTAQVNQPQHF
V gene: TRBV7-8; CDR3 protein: CASRPRAGQYGYTF
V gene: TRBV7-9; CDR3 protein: CASSFNSPNQPQHF
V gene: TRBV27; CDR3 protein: CASRLYNEQFF
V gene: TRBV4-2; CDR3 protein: CASSQRWAGETQYF
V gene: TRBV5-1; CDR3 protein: CASSWGTSGVQETQYF
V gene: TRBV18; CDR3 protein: CASSPTQGEEKLFF
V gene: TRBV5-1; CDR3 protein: CASSLGQDSLNTGELFF
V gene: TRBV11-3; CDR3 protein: CASSFRGLSYEQYF
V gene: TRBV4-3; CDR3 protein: CASSREGDRANYGYTF
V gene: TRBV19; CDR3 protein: CASSIMGTQGPQHF
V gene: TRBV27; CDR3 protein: CASSVYQGAGSTYEQYF
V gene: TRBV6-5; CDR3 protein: CASSGQGYEQYF
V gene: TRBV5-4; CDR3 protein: CASSGDYPRNTEAFF
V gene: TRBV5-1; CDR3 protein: CASSLVGTEAFF
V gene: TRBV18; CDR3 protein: CASSPLSGGEREQFF
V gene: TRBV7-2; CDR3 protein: CASSLGTPGSPLHF
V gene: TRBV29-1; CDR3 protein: CSVVDGSFNYGYTF
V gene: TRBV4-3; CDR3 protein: CASSPTGTGLYSGNTIYF
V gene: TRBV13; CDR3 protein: CASRKFDEKLFF
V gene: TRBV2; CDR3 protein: CASSDGVPNYGYTF
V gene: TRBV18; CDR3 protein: CASSPSANTEAFF
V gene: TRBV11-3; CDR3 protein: CASSIGLAGQETQYF
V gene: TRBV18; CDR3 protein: CASSPQGLETQYF
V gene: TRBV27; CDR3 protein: CASSSTGGPNTEAFF
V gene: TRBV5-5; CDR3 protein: CASSTSGGAGQETQYF
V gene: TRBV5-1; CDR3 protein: CASSLVGGVWETQYF
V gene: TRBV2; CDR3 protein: CASSPPTAGATGELFF
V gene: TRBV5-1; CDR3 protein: CASSLVPASYEQYF
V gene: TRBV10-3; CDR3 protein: CATAQADTQYF
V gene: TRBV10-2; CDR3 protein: CASSSGTGVDTGELFF
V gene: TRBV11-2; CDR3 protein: CASSLLRTEADNEQFF
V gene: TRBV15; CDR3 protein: CATSRDPATTGGNTEAFF
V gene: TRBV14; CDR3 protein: CASSQPRTAGQETQYF
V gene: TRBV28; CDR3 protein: CASRGPPSLPFF
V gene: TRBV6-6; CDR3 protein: CASTLYYGYTF
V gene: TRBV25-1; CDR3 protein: CASSQSTDYSF